Below, 29 T cell receptor beta chains from the same sample are listed, as sequenced in a study of technical replicates of blood from a handful of donors. Generated by immunoSEQ multiplex PCR, the TCRdb table keeps only in-frame clones and is missing some. The sample shows around 53,000 clones, about 94% of them seen only once. Specimen: PBMCs. These receptors came from a human donor in good health. Some clones in this sample may be carry-over from other donors' samples.

This chain links TRBV7-9 with TRBJ2-7; a possible D gene is TRBD2 (7 bases). The germline V and J ends were trimmed by 1 base and 4 bases, with 20 bases remaining between them. The CDR3 sequence is 17 residues long. In germline, CDR1 is SEHNR, CDR2 FQNEAQ (reference sequence). The CDR3 coding sequence is TGTGCCAGCAGCTTAGAGGGGGGGTTTCGTAGCGGTTACGAGCAGTACTTC. Translation gives CASSLEGGFRSGYEQYF.

The chain couples TRBV14 to TRBJ2-1, with D tentatively TRBD2 (6 bases). CDR1 and CDR2 from the germline V gene are SGHDN and FVKESK. This CDR3 has 16 amino acids. Trimming removed 4 bases from V and 10 bases from J, with 23 bases in between. The CDR3: CASSPWGSGPLDEQFF. CDR3 sequence (DNA): TGTGCCAGCAGCCCGTGGGGTAGCGGACCCCTCGACGAGCAGTTCTTC.

This chain connects TRBV7-9 to TRBJ1-3; D not certain. The CDR3 runs to 15 residues. V lost 1 base to trimming and J lost 0 bases, with 7 bases between them. CDR1 is SEHNR, CDR2 FQNEAQ, per germline (reference sequence). In DNA form, the CDR3 reads TGTGCCAGCAGCTTAGACTTAAGCTCTGGAAACACCATATATTTT. Encoded protein: CASSLDLSSGNTIYF.

The rearrangement uses TRBV6-1 and TRBJ2-7; 8 bases are a match to TRBD2. V was pared by 4 bases and J by 0 bases, with 5 bases of the junction left unmatched. This CDR3 is 15 amino acids long. Germline-derived CDR1 and CDR2 are MNHNS and SASEGT. The DNA for the CDR3 is TGTGCCAGCAGTGGCGGGACTAGACTCTCCTACGAGCAGTACTTC. Translation: CASSGGTRLSYEQYF.

The chain carries TRBV30 and TRBJ2-2; 8 bases line up with TRBD1. Germline V gene sequence: CDR1 GTSNPN, CDR2 SVGIG (reference sequence). After removal of 5 bases from V and 8 bases from J, the junction contained 13 bases not matched to a gene. CDR3 size: 15 residues. For the CDR3, the DNA is TGTGCCTGGGCCCCGACCAGGGGGCTCATGGGGGAGCTGTTTTTT. It encodes CAWAPTRGLMGELFF.

The chain has TRBV11-2 and TRBJ2-7; 7 positions match TRBD2. The CDR3 is 15 amino acids. V was pared by 8 bases and J by 6 bases, with 16 bases of the junction left unmatched. Germline CDR1 and CDR2: SGHAT and FQNNGV. The CDR3 loop is CASALAASPSLEQYF. CDR3 DNA sequence: TGTGCCAGCGCCCTAGCGGCTTCTCCCTCTCTCGAGCAGTACTTC.

This chain connects TRBV7-9 to TRBJ1-5, with D unresolved. Germline CDR1 is SEHNR and CDR2 is FQNEAQ (reference sequence). Trimming left V 5 bases short and J 11 bases short, with 19 bases between. This CDR3 comprises 14 residues. The CDR3: CASSPGSSGGTQHF. In DNA, the CDR3 is TGTGCCAGCAGCCCCGGAAGTTCCGGAGGGACCCAGCATTTT. Based on the CDR3 plus reference TRBV7-9 and TRBJ1-5, the full variable domain is DTGVSQNPRHKITKRGQNVTFRCDPISEHNRLYWYRQTLGQGPEFLTYFQNEAQLEKSRLLSDRFSAERPKGSFSTLEIQRTEQGDSAMYLCASSPGSSGGTQHFGDGTRLSIL.

The V gene is TRBV29-1, the J gene TRBJ2-5; 8 bases align to TRBD2. Unmatched junction bases numbered 6, after V lost 4 bases and J lost 2 bases. The CDR3 length is 14 residues. The V gene's germline CDR1 is SQVTM and CDR2 ANQGSEA. In DNA, the CDR3 is TGCAGCGTTGTACGAGCGGGGGCACAAGAGACCCAGTACTTC. Its protein is CSVVRAGAQETQYF.

The chain recombines TRBV7-6 with TRBJ2-3; 15 bases align to TRBD2. CDR1 and CDR2 (germline): SGHVS, FNYEAQ. Trimming at V came to 5 bases and at J to 1 base, leaving 7 bases not matched to a gene. The CDR3 is 18 residues long. The CDR3 reads CASSLIRTSGRGTDTQYF. The CDR3 coding sequence is TGTGCCAGCAGCCTAATACGGACTAGCGGGAGGGGCACAGATACGCAGTATTTT.

This clone was observed a handful of times. The rearrangement uses TRBV4-2 and TRBJ1-6, with 7 bases identical to TRBD1. V lost 0 bases to trimming and J lost 5 bases; unmatched junction nucleotides: 4. The CDR3 runs to 16 residues. Germline assignment: CDR1 LGHNA and CDR2 YNFKEQ. CDR3 amino acids: CASSQEVGQDNSPLHF. As DNA, the CDR3 is TGTGCCAGCAGCCAAGAAGTTGGACAGGATAATTCACCCCTCCACTTT.

This clone was seen once. The chain joins TRBV11-2 to TRBJ2-5; the D gene is possibly TRBD1 (5 bases). Trimming cost V 1 base and J 4 bases, with 13 bases left between them. The CDR3 spans 15 residues. Germline CDR1 and CDR2: SGHAT and FQNNGV. The CDR3 here is CASSLATPQGETQYF. DNA for the CDR3: TGTGCCAGCAGCTTAGCTACCCCTCAGGGAGAGACCCAGTACTTC.

This chain connects TRBV5-1 to TRBJ2-7, with unresolved D. V shed 0 bases and J shed 4 bases, with 14 bases lying between them. The V gene's germline CDR1 is SGHRS and CDR2 YFSETQ. This CDR3 region has 15 residues. The CDR3 loop is CASSLAGLPFYEQYF. Written as DNA, the CDR3 is TGCGCCAGCAGCTTGGCGGGTCTTCCCTTTTACGAGCAGTACTTC.

This sequence joins TRBV7-2 and TRBJ2-5; possible D gene TRBD2, 6 bases. Germline CDR1 is SGHTA and CDR2 is FQGNSA. CDR3 size: 16 residues. Trimming took off 2 bases at V and 5 bases at J, with 18 bases between the two ends. CDR3 loop: CASSLSRRVGGETQYF. As DNA, the CDR3 is TGTGCCAGCAGCTTAAGTCGGAGGGTGGGTGGGGAGACCCAGTACTTC.

The V gene is TRBV6-5, the J gene TRBJ2-2; 8 bases fit TRBD2. The CDR3 has 15 residues. Germline assignment: CDR1 MNHEY and CDR2 SVGAGI. The ends lost 6 bases at V and 2 bases at J; junction bases unmatched: 5. CDR3 residues: CASRGSGANTGELFF. The DNA for the CDR3 is TGTGCCAGCAGGGGTAGCGGGGCTAACACCGGGGAGCTGTTTTTT.

The genes are TRBV6-5 and TRBJ2-3; D remains unclear. V gave up 3 bases and J gave up 3 bases, with 10 bases separating them. The CDR3 totals 14 residues. The germline CDR1 and CDR2 sequences are MNHEY and SVGAGI. CDR3 DNA sequence: TGTGCCAGCAGTTATCGGCTAGAAACAGATACGCAGTATTTT. This codes for CASSYRLETDTQYF.

The chain carries TRBV11-2 and TRBJ2-3; possibly TRBD2 for D (6 bases). Germline CDR1 is SGHAT and CDR2 is FQNNGV. This CDR3 has 15 residues. Trimming stripped 5 bases from V and 10 bases from J, with 22 bases between. The CDR3, as DNA: TGTGCCAGCAGCGGTGATGGGGGGAAAACAGGTCCGCAGTATTTT. Translated, it gives CASSGDGGKTGPQYF.

The gene calls are TRBV11-2 and TRBJ2-7, with TRBD2 identical over 12 bases. Germline CDR1 reads SGHAT; CDR2 reads FQNNGV. With V trimmed by 5 bases and J by 2 bases, 4 bases remained unmatched. The CDR3 contains 15 residues. The CDR3 DNA sequence: TGTGCCAGCAGCCGCACTAGCGGGGGGCCCTACGAGCAGTACTTC. Protein sequence: CASSRTSGGPYEQYF. Complete variable domain (other parts from reference TRBV11-2 and TRBJ2-7): EAGVAQSPRYKIIEKRQSVAFWCNPISGHATLYWYQQILGQGPKLLIQFQNNGVVDDSQLPKDRFSAERLKGVDSTLKIQPAKLEDSAVYLCASSRTSGGPYEQYFGPGTRLTVT.

The chain carries TRBV18 and TRBJ1-1; TRBD1 matches 8 bases. V shed 3 bases, J shed 0 bases, and the junction held 9 bases outside the gene matches. CDR3 size: 17 residues. Germline V gene data show CDR1 as KGHSH and CDR2 as LQKENI. CDR3 in DNA: TGTGCCAGCTCACCCCAGGGGGCGATTACGGTGAACACTGAAGCTTTCTTT. Its translation is CASSPQGAITVNTEAFF.

The chain couples TRBV7-2 to TRBJ2-1; 7 bases fit TRBD2. Germline CDR1 is SGHTA and CDR2 is FQGNSA. V gave up 2 bases and J gave up 5 bases; unmatched junction bases: 6. The CDR3 has 15 amino acids. CDR3 DNA sequence: TGTGCCAGCAGCTTACAGGCTAGCGGCAACAATGAGCAGTTCTTC. This sequence encodes CASSLQASGNNEQFF.

The rearrangement joins TRBV7-9 to TRBJ1-4; maybe TRBD1 (5 bases). Trimming stripped 5 bases from V and 0 bases from J, with 13 bases between. This CDR3 spans 16 amino acids. Germline-derived CDR1 and CDR2 are SEHNR and FQNEAQ (reference sequence). The CDR3 region is CASSRAQGATNEKLFF. CDR3 bases: TGTGCCAGCAGCCGAGCCCAGGGCGCAACTAATGAAAAACTGTTTTTT.

V gene TRBV15 combines with J gene TRBJ2-1; 9 bases line up with TRBD1. V was clipped by 1 base and J by 5 bases; unmatched bases: 0. Germline loops: CDR1 LNHNV, CDR2 YYDKDF (reference sequence). This CDR3 comprises 14 residues. The CDR3 sequence: CATSRGTGDNEQFF. The CDR3 coding sequence is TGTGCCACCAGCAGAGGGACAGGGGACAATGAGCAGTTCTTC.

This sequence joins TRBV6-1 and TRBJ1-4, with D possibly TRBD1 on 6 matching bases. Germline V gene lookup returns CDR1 MNHNS and CDR2 SASEGT. The CDR3 runs to 14 residues. Trimming removed 7 bases from V and 8 bases from J, with 17 bases in between. The CDR3 here is CASTIRTVGEKLFF. The CDR3 coding sequence is TGTGCCAGCACGATCAGGACAGTGGGGGAAAAACTGTTTTTT.

The chain couples TRBV6-6 to TRBJ2-7; 7 nucleotides line up with TRBD1. Germline lookup yields CDR1 MNHNY and CDR2 SVGAGI (reference sequence). CDR3 size: 13 residues. V shed 6 bases and J 0 bases; nucleotides not matched to a gene: 2. CDR3 DNA sequence: TGTGCCAGCAGCGGACAGGCCTCCTACGAGCAGTACTTC. Protein sequence: CASSGQASYEQYF.

The rearrangement uses TRBV11-2 and TRBJ1-4, with TRBD1 matching over 8 bases. The germline CDR1 and CDR2 sequences are SGHAT and FQNNGV. This CDR3 is 16 amino acids long. Germline trimming cut 3 bases from V and 8 bases from J; bases unmatched to any gene: 11. Here the CDR3 DNA reads TGTGCCAGCAGCTTCGGCGGACAGGGCCCCCGGGAAAAACTGTTTTTT. Translated, it gives CASSFGGQGPREKLFF.

The V call is TRBV27, the J call TRBJ2-5; tentative D call: TRBD2 (6 bases). Germline CDR1 reads MNHEY; CDR2 reads SMNVEV (reference sequence). V was shortened by 3 bases and J by 5 bases, with 13 bases between the two germline ends. This CDR3 region has 14 residues. In DNA form, the CDR3 reads TGTGCCAGCAGTTTGGAGGGGCTTGGGGAGACCCAGTACTTC. Protein: CASSLEGLGETQYF.

The chain joins TRBV5-6 to TRBJ2-5; 13 bases map to TRBD2. This CDR3 has 17 residues. Germline CDR1 reads SGHDT; CDR2 reads YYEEEE. The ends lost 3 bases at V and 5 bases at J; junction bases unmatched: 10. The CDR3 here is CASSSIGLAGDRETQYF. The CDR3 bases are TGTGCCAGCAGCTCGATCGGACTAGCGGGGGACCGGGAGACCCAGTACTTC.

The CDR3 sequence: CASSFSVVTEAFF. The CDR3 DNA reads TGTGCCAGCAGCTTCTCAGTGGTCACTGAAGCTTTCTTT. The genes are TRBV7-2 and TRBJ1-1; D unclear. The germline V gene encodes CDR1 SGHTA and CDR2 FQGNSA. There are 13 residues in the CDR3. The germline V and J ends were trimmed by 3 bases and 4 bases, with 9 bases remaining between them.

The genes are TRBV27 and TRBJ2-7, with 7 bases identical to TRBD1. Per the germline V gene, CDR1 is MNHEY and CDR2 is SMNVEV (reference sequence). This CDR3 has 15 amino acids. V lost 4 bases and J lost 3; bases outside the gene matches: 9. The CDR3 spells CASSSPETGNYEQYF. In nucleotides, the CDR3 is TGTGCCAGCAGTTCTCCCGAGACAGGGAACTACGAGCAGTACTTC.

This clone was seen just once. The genes are TRBV5-1 and TRBJ2-1; 8 nucleotides align to TRBD2. The CDR3 length is 14 residues. The V and J ends lost 2 bases and 6 bases, in that order; junction bases with no gene match: 4. The V gene's germline CDR1 is SGHRS and CDR2 YFSETQ. CDR3 sequence reads: CASSFSLAGNEQFF. CDR3 bases: TGCGCCAGCAGCTTTAGTCTAGCGGGCAATGAGCAGTTCTTC. The entire variable domain, with the rest obtained from reference TRBV5-1 and TRBJ2-1, is as follows: KAGVTQTPRYLIKTRGQQVTLSCSPISGHRSVSWYQQTPGQGLQFLFEYFSETQRNKGNFPGRFSGRQFSNSRSEMNVSTLELGDSALYLCASSFSLAGNEQFFGPGTRLTVL.